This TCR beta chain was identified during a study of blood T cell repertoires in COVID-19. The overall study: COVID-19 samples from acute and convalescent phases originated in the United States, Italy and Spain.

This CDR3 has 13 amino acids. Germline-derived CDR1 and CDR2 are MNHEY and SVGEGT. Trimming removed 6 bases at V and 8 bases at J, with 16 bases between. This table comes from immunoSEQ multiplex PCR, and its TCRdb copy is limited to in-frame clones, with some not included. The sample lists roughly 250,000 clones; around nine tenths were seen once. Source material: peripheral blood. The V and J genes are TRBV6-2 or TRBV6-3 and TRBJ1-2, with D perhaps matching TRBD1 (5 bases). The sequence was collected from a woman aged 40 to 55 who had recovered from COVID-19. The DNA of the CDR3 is TGTGCCAGCAGCGAGAGACAGCCGCCCGGCTACACCTTC. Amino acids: CASSERQPPGYTF.